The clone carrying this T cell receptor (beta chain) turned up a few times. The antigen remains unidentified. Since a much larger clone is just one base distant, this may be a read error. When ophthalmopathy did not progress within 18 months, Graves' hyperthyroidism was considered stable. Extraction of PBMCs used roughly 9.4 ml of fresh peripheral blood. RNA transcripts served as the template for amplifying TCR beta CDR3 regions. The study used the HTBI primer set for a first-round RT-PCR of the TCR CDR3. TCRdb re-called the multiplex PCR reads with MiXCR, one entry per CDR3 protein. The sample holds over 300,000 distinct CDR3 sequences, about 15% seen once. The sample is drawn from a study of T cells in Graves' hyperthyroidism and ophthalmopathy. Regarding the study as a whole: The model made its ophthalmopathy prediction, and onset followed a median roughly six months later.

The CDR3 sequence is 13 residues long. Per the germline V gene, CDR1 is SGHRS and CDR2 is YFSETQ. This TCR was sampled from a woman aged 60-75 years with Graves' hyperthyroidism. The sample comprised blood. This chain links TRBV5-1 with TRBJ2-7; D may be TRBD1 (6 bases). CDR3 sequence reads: CASRGDTSYEQCF. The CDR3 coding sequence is TGCGCCAGCAGGGGGGACACTTCCTACGAGCAGTGCTTC.